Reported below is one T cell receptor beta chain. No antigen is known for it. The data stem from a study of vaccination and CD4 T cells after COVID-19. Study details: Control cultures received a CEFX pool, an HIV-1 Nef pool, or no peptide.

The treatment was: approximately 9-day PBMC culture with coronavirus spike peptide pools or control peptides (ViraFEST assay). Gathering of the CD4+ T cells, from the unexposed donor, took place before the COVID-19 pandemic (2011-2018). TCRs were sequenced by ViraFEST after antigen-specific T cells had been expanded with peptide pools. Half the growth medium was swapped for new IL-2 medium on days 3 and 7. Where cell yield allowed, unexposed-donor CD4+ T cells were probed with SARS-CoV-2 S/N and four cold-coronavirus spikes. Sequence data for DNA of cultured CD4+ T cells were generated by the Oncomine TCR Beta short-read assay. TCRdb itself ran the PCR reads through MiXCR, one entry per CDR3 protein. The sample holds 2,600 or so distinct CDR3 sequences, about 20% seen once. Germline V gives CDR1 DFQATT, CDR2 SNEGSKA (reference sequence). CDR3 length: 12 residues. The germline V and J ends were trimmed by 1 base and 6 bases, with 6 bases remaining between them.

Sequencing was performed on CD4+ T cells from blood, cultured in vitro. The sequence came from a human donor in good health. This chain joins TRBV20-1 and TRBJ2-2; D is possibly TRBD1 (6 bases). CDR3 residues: CSARGQAGELFF. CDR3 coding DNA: TGCAGTGCTAGAGGACAGGCCGGGGAGCTGTTTTTT.